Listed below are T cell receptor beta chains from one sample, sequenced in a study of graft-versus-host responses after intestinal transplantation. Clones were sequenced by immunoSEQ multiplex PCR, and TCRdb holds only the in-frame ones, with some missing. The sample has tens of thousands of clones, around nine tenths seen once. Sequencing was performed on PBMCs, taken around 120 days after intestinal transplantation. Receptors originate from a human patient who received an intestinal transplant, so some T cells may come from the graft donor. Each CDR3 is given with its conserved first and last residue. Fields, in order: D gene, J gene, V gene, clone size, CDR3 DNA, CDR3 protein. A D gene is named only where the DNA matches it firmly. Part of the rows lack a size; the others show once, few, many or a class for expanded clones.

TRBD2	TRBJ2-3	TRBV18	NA	TGTGCCAGCTCACCACCCAGCGGGGAAGATACGCAGTATTTT	CASSPPSGEDTQYF
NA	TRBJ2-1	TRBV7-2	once	TGTGCCAGCAGCTTAGATCTTCCTGGTGAGCAGTTCTTC	CASSLDLPGEQFF
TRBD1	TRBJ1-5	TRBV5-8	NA	TGTGCCAGCAGCCGAGGACAGGGGATGAGTCAGCCCCAGCATTTT	CASSRGQGMSQPQHF
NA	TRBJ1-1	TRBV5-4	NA	TGTGCCAGCAGCTTCCCGCCAGGGATGAACACTGAAGCTTTCTTT	CASSFPPGMNTEAFF
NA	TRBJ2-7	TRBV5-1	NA	TGCGCCAGCAGCCCTTTCGATTCCGCCAACTCCTACGAGCAGTACTTC	CASSPFDSANSYEQYF
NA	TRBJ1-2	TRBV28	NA	TGTGCCAGCACCCTTCGGGCAGGTGATTTTTATGGCTACACCTTC	CASTLRAGDFYGYTF
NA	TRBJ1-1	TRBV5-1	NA	TGCGCCAGCAAACCAGGGGACCGGATGAACACTGAAGCTTTCTTT	CASKPGDRMNTEAFF
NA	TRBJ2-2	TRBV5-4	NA	TGTGCCAGCAGCTTTTCGACAGCGCGGGACACCGGGGAGCTGTTTTTT	CASSFSTARDTGELFF
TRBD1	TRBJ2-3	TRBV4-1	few	TGCGCCAGCAGCCAAGAAAGACAGGGTCTCACAGATACGCAGTATTTT	CASSQERQGLTDTQYF
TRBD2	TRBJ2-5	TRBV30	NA	TGTGCCTGGGGACTAGCGGGGGGCCTAGAGACCCAGTACTTC	CAWGLAGGLETQYF
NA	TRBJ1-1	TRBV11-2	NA	TGTGCCAGCAGCTTAGAATGGGGGCCGACTGAAGCTTTCTTT	CASSLEWGPTEAFF
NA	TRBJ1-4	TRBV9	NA	TGTGCCAGCAGCGTACGGGGCAGCTCTAATGAAAAACTGTTTTTT	CASSVRGSSNEKLFF
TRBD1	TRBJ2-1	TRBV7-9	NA	TGTGCCAGCAGCCCGACAGGACAGGGGGCCTACAATGAGCAGTTCTTC	CASSPTGQGAYNEQFF
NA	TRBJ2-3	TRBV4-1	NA	TGCGCCAGCAGCCAAGTCCCCAGGGGTGGGCTAGATACGCAGTATTTT	CASSQVPRGGLDTQYF
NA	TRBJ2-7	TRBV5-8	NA	TGTGCCAGCAGCTTTTGGGGGTCCGGGACCAGTTCCTACGAGCAGTACTTC	CASSFWGSGTSSYEQYF
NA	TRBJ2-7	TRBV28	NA	TGTGCCAGCGTTCCTAATTGGGGTCGCTACGAGCAGTACTTC	CASVPNWGRYEQYF
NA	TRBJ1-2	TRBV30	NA	TGTGCCTGGAGCTCGGTCGGCATCTCGGGAGGCTACACCTTC	CAWSSVGISGGYTF
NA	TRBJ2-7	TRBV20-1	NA	TGCAGTGCGCCACGGGGCCCCGAGCAGTACTTC	CSAPRGPEQYF
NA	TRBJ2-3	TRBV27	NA	TGTGCCAGCAGTTTACTTGGGAGCACAGATACGCAGTATTTT	CASSLLGSTDTQYF
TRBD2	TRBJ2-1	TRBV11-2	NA	TGTGCCAGCAGCTCTCGCCCTCCGACTAGCCTCCATGAGCAGTTCTTC	CASSSRPPTSLHEQFF
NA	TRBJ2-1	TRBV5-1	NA	TGCGCCAGCAGCTTGGGGATGAATGAGCAGTTCTTC	CASSLGMNEQFF
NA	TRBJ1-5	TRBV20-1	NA	TGCAGTGCTACCCTGGATGGACCACCCCATTTT	CSATLDGPPHF
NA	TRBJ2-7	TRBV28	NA	TGTGCCAGCAGTTTCCGGCGCGAGCAGTACTTC	CASSFRREQYF
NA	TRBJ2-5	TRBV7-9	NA	TGTGCCAGCACCCCAAGAGATAGGGACCAGTACTTC	CASTPRDRDQYF
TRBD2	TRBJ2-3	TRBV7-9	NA	TGTGCCAGCAGCTACGAAGGGACTAGCGCAACAGATACGCAGTATTTT	CASSYEGTSATDTQYF
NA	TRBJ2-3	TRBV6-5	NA	TGTGCCAGCAGTAACGGGTGGGATACGCAGTATTTT	CASSNGWDTQYF
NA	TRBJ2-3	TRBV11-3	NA	TGTGCCAGCAGCTTGGGGAGGGGGCGAGATACGCAGTATTTT	CASSLGRGRDTQYF
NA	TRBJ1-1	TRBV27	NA	TGTGCCAGCCCGGAACGGGCCACTGAAGCTTTCTTT	CASPERATEAFF
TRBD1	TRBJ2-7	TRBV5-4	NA	TGTGCCAGCAGTTGGGACAGATCCTACGAGCAGTACTTC	CASSWDRSYEQYF
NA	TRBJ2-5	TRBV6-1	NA	TGTGCCAGCAGTGGACAGGTTAGGGAGACCCAGTACTTC	CASSGQVRETQYF
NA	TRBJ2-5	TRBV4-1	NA	TGCGCCAGCAGCCAGGACGGCTTCCAAGAGACCCAGTACTTC	CASSQDGFQETQYF
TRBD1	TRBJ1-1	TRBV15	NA	TGCGCCACCAGCCCCAGGGGGCGGGTGAACACTGAAGCTTTCTTT	CATSPRGRVNTEAFF
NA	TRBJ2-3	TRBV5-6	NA	TGTGCCAGCAGCTTGCGAGCAGATACGCAGTATTTT	CASSLRADTQYF
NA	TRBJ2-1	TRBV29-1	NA	TGCAGCGTTGGGGCAGGGACGTTGAATGAGCAGTTCTTC	CSVGAGTLNEQFF
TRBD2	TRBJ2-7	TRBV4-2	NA	TGTGCCAGCAGCCAAGTAGCGGGGGGCCGGTACGAGCAGTACTTC	CASSQVAGGRYEQYF
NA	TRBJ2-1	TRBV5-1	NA	TGCGCCAGCAGCTTGGATCCTAGGGTGGGGTACAATGAGCAGTTCTTC	CASSLDPRVGYNEQFF
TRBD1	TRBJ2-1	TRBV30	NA	TGTGCCTGGAGCGACAGGGGGAATGAGCAGTTCTTC	CAWSDRGNEQFF
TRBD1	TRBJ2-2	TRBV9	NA	TGTGCCAGCAGCGGAAAAATCAGGGGGCTGAACACCGGGGAGCTGTTTTTT	CASSGKIRGLNTGELFF
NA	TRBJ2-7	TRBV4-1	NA	TGCGCCAGCAGCCAAGAGTACGTGGCTAGCACCTACGAGCAGTACTTC	CASSQEYVASTYEQYF
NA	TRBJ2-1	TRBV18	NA	TGTGCCAGCTCACCGACAGTGAGCTCCTACAATGAGCAGTTCTTC	CASSPTVSSYNEQFF
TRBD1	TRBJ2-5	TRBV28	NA	TGTGCCAGCAGGTGGGGACAGCTCCAAGAGACCCAGTACTTC	CASRWGQLQETQYF